These T cell receptor beta chains were read from a single sample in a study of blood T cell repertoires in COVID-19. Using immunoSEQ multiplex PCR, the repertoire was profiled, and TCRdb retains in-frame clones only, with some absent. The sample carries some 400,000 clones, around 91% recorded once. Sequencing was done on a sample of PBMCs or T cells enriched from blood (not recorded which). The receptors derive from a man aged 25 to 45 who had recovered from COVID-19. Both conserved end residues are part of each CDR3. A D gene is named only where the DNA matches it firmly. The listing skips clone size in some rows; elsewhere it reads once, few, many or a size class.

cdr3_aa cdr3_nt j_call v_call clone_size d_call
CASSETGHRYSNQPQHF TGCGCCAGCAGTGAGACGGGACACCGATATAGCAATCAGCCCCAGCATTTT TRBJ1-5 TRBV10-1 . .
CASSYSRQQAYEQYF TGTGCCAGCAGTTACTCCCGACAGCAAGCCTACGAGCAGTACTTC TRBJ2-7 TRBV6-2/TRBV6-3 . .
CASSITILAGGQNEQFF TGTGCCAGTAGTATTACCATTCTAGCGGGAGGGCAGAATGAGCAGTTCTTC TRBJ2-1 TRBV19 . TRBD2
CASRPTGGRTGETQYF TGCGCCAGCAGGCCTACAGGGGGAAGGACAGGGGAGACCCAGTACTTC TRBJ2-5 TRBV4-1 few TRBD1
CASSSLPGTSGDEQFF TGTGCCAGCAGTTCCCTACCCGGGACTAGCGGGGATGAGCAGTTCTTC TRBJ2-1 TRBV28 . TRBD2
CASSLGGASSYEQYF TGTGCCAGCAGCCTGGGGGGGGCCAGCTCCTACGAGCAGTACTTC TRBJ2-7 TRBV14 once .
CASSLNSSGNTIYF TGTGCCAGCAGCTTAAACAGCTCTGGAAACACCATATATTTT TRBJ1-3 TRBV7-2 . .
CATSEIGTSVTQYF TGTGCCACCAGTGAAATCGGGACTAGCGTAACGCAGTATTTT TRBJ2-3 TRBV24-1 . TRBD2
CASSEVRTGGYYGYTF TGTGCCAGCAGTGAAGTTAGGACAGGGGGCTACTATGGCTACACCTTC TRBJ1-2 TRBV6-1 few TRBD1
CASSIGTSGPYEQYF TGTGCCAGCAGCATTGGGACTAGCGGACCCTACGAGCAGTACTTC TRBJ2-7 TRBV3-1/TRBV3-2 few TRBD2
CASSLSSTEAFF TGCGCCAGCAGCTTGAGTTCGACAGAAGCTTTCTTT TRBJ1-1 TRBV5-1 . .
CASSLDLVARETQYF TGTGCCAGCAGCTTAGATCTAGTTGCCCGAGAGACCCAGTACTTC TRBJ2-5 TRBV7-8 once .
CSTTGTRRFYEQFF TGCAGCACTACAGGGACTAGGCGGTTCTATGAGCAGTTCTTC TRBJ2-1 TRBV29-1 . TRBD2
CATSDRNRGRTGELFF TGTGCCACCAGTGACCGGAACAGGGGTCGGACCGGGGAGCTGTTTTTT TRBJ2-2 TRBV24-1 . TRBD1
CASSQAGTGGNQPQHF TGTGCCAGCAGCCAGGCCGGGACAGGGGGCAATCAGCCCCAGCATTTT TRBJ1-5 TRBV3-1/TRBV3-2 . TRBD1
CASSPRDNEQFF TGTGCCAGCAGCCCTCGAGACAATGAGCAGTTCTTC TRBJ2-1 TRBV7-6 . .